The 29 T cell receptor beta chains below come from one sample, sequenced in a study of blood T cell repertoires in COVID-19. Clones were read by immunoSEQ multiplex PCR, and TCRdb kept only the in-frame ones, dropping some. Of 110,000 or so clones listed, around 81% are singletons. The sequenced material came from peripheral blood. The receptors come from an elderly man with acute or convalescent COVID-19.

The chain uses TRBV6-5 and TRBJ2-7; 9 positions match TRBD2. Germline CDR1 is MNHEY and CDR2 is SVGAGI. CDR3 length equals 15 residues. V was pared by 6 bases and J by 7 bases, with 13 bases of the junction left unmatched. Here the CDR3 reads CASRGLGLAHPEQYF. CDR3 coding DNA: TGTGCCAGCAGGGGTTTGGGACTAGCTCATCCTGAGCAGTACTTC.

CDR3 in amino acids: CASSQYLDISYGYTF. CDR3 sequence (DNA): TGTGCCAGCAGTCAGTACTTAGACATCTCCTATGGCTACACCTTC. The chain recombines TRBV6-5 with TRBJ1-2, with D uncertain. The CDR3 has 15 residues. Germline CDR1 is MNHEY and CDR2 is SVGAGI. Trimming stripped 5 bases from V and 4 bases from J, with 17 bases between.

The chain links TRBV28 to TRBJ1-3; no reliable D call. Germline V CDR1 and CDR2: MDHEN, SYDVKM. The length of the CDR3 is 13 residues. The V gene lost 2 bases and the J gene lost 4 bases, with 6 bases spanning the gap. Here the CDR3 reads CASSLNRGNTIYF. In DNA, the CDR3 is TGTGCCAGCAGTTTAAACAGAGGAAACACCATATATTTT. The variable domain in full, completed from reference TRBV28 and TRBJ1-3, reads DVKVTQSSRYLVKRTGEKVFLECVQDMDHENMFWYRQDPGLGLRLIYFSYDVKMKEKGDIPEGYSVSREKKERFSLILESASTNQTSMYLCASSLNRGNTIYFGEGSWLTVV.

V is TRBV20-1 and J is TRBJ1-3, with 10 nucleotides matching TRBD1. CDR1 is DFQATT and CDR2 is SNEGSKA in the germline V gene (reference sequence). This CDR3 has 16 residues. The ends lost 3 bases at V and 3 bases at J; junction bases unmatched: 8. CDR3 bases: TGCAGTGCTAGTCAAGACAGGGGGCGAAGTGGAAACACCATATATTTT. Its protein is CSASQDRGRSGNTIYF.

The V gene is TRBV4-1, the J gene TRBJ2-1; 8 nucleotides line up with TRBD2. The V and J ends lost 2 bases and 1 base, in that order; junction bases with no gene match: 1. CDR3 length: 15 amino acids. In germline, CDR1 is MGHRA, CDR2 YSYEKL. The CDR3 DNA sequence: TGCGCCAGCAGCCAAAGCGGGAGTTCCTACAATGAGCAGTTCTTC. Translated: CASSQSGSSYNEQFF.

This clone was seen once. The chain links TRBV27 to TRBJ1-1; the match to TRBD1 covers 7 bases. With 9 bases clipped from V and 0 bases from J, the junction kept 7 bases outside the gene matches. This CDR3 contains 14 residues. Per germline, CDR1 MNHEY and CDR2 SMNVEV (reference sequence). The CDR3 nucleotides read TGTGCCAGTAAGAGACAGGGCTTGAACACTGAAGCTTTCTTT. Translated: CASKRQGLNTEAFF.

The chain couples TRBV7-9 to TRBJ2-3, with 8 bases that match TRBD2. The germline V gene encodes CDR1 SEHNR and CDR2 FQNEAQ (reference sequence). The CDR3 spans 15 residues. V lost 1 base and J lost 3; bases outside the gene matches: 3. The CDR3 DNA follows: TGTGCCAGCAGCTTAGAATTAGCGGGGACAGATACGCAGTATTTT. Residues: CASSLELAGTDTQYF.

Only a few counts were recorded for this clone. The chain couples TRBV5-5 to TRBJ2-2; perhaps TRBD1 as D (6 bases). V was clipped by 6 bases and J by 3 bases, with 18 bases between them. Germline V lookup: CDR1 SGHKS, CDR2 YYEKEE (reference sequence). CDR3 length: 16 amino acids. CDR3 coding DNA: TGTGCCAGCACCGTGACAGGCTCATGGGACACCGGGGAGCTGTTTTTT. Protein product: CASTVTGSWDTGELFF.

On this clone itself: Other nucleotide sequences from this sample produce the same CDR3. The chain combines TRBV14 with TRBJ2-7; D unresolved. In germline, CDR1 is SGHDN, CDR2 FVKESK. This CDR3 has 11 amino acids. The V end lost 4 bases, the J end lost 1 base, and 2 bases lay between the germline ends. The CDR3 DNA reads TGTGCCAGCAGCCTATCCTACGAGCAGTACTTC. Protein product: CASSLSYEQYF.

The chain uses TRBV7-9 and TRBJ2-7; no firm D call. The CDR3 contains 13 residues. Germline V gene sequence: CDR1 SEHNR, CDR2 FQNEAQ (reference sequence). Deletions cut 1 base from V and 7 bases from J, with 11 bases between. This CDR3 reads CASSLGTLREQYF. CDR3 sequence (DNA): TGTGCCAGCAGCTTAGGTACCCTGAGGGAGCAGTACTTC. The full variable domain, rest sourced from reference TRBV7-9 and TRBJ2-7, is DTGVSQNPRHKITKRGQNVTFRCDPISEHNRLYWYRQTLGQGPEFLTYFQNEAQLEKSRLLSDRFSAERPKGSFSTLEIQRTEQGDSAMYLCASSLGTLREQYFGPGTRLTVT.

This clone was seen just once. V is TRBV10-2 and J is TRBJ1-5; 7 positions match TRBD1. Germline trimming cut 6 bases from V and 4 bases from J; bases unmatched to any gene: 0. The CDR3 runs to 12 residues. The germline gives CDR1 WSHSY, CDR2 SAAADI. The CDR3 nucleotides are TGCGCCAGCAGGACAGGGAATCAGCCCCAGCATTTT. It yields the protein CASRTGNQPQHF.

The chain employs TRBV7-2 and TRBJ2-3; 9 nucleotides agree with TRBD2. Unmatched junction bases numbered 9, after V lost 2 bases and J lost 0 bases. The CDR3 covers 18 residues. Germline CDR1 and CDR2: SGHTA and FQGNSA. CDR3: CASSLYLSSGISTDTQYF. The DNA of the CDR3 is TGTGCCAGCAGCTTATACCTCTCTAGCGGGATAAGCACAGATACGCAGTATTTT.

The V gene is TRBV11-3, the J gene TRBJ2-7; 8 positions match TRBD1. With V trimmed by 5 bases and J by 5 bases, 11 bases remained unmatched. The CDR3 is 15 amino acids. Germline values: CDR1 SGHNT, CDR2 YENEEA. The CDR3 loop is CASSRAGTGTHEQYF. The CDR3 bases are TGTGCCAGCAGCCGAGCCGGGACAGGCACCCACGAGCAGTACTTC. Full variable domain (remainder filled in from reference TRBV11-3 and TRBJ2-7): EAGVVQSPRYKIIEKKQPVAFWCNPISGHNTLYWYLQNLGQGPELLIRYENEEAVDDSQLPKDRFSAERLKGVDSTLKIQPAELGDSAVYLCASSRAGTGTHEQYFGPGTRLTVT.

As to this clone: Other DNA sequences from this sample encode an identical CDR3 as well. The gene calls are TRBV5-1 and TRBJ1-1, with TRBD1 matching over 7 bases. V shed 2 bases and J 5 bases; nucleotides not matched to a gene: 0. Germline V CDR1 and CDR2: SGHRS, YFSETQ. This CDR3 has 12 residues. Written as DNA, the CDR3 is TGCGCCAGCAGCTTACAGGGGACTGAAGCTTTCTTT. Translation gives CASSLQGTEAFF. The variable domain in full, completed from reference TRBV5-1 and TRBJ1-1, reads KAGVTQTPRYLIKTRGQQVTLSCSPISGHRSVSWYQQTPGQGLQFLFEYFSETQRNKGNFPGRFSGRQFSNSRSEMNVSTLELGDSALYLCASSLQGTEAFFGQGTRLTVV.

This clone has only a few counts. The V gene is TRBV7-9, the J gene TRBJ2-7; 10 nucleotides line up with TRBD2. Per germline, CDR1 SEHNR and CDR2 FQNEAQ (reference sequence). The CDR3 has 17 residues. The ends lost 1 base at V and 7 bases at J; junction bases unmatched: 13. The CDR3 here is CASSLDKFLAGEGEQYF. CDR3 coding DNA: TGTGCCAGCAGCTTAGATAAATTCCTAGCGGGAGAGGGAGAGCAGTACTTC.

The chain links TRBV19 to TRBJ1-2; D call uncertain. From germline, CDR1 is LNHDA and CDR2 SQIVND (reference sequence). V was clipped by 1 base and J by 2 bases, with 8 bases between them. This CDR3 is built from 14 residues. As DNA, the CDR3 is TGTGCCAGTAGTATAGTGGGCAGAAACTATGGCTACACCTTC. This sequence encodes CASSIVGRNYGYTF.

In DNA form, the CDR3 reads TGTGCCAGCAGCCGGACTAGCGTCAACTACGAGCAGTACTTC. Translating it yields CASSRTSVNYEQYF. This rearrangement joins TRBV5-8 to TRBJ2-7, with 9 bases that match TRBD2. V dropped 4 bases and J dropped 3; count of bases not matched to a gene: 5. Germline CDR1 and CDR2: SGHTS and YDEGEE. This CDR3 has 14 amino acids.

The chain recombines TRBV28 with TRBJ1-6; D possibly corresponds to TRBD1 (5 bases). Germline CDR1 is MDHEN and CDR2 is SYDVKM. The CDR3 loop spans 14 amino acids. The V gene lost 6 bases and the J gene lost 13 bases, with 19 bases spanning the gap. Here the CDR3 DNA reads TGTGCCAGCAGGGGGCGGGACCGTCAGGTTCCCCTCCACTTT. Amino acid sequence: CASRGRDRQVPLHF.

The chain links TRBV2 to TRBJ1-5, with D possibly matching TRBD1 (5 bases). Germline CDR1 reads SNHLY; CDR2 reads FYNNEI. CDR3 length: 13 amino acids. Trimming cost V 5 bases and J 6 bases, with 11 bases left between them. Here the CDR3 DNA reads TGTGCCAGCAGTCGGCAGGGACTTCAGCCCCAGCATTTT. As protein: CASSRQGLQPQHF.

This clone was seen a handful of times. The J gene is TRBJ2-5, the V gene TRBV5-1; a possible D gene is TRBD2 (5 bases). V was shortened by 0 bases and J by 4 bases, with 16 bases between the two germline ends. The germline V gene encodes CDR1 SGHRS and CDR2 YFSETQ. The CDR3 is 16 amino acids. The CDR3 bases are TGCGCCAGCAGCTTGGGTGGGAGTCCCCGGGGAGAGACCCAGTACTTC. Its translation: CASSLGGSPRGETQYF.

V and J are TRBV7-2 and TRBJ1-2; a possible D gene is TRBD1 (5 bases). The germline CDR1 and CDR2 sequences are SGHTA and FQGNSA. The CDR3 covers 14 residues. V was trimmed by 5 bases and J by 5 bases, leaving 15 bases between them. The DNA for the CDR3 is TGTGCCAGCAGCCCGATCCAGGGAGGGTATGGCTACACCTTC. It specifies CASSPIQGGYGYTF.

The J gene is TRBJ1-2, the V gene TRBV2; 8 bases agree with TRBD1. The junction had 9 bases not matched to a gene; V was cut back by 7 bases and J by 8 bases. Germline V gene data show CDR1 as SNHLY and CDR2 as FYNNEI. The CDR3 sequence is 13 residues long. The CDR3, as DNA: TGTGCCAGCACCGACAGGGGCGGGAGCGGCTACACCTTC. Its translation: CASTDRGGSGYTF.

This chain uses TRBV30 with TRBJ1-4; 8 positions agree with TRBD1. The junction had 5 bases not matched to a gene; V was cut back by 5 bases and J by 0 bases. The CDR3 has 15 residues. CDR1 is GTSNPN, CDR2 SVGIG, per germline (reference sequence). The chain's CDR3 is CAWQQGVATNEKLFF. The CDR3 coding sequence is TGTGCCTGGCAACAGGGGGTTGCAACTAATGAAAAACTGTTTTTT.

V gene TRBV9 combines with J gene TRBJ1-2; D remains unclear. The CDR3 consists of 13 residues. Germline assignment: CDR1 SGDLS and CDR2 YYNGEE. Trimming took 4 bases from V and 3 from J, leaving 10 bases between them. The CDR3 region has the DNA TGTGCCAGCAGCTCCCAGGCCTACTATGGCTACACCTTC. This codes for CASSSQAYYGYTF. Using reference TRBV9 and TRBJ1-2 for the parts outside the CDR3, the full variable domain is DSGVTQTPKHLITATGQRVTLRCSPRSGDLSVYWYQQSLDQGLQFLIQYYNGEERAKGNILERFSAQQFPDLHSELNLSSLELGDSALYFCASSSQAYYGYTFGSGTRLTVV.

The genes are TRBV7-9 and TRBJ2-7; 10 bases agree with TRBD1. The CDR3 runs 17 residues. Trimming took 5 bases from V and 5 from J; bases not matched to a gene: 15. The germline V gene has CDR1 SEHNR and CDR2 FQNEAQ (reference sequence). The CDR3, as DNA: TGTGCCAGCAGCCGTCCCCGGACGGGGGACAGGGGAAACGAGCAGTACTTC. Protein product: CASSRPRTGDRGNEQYF.

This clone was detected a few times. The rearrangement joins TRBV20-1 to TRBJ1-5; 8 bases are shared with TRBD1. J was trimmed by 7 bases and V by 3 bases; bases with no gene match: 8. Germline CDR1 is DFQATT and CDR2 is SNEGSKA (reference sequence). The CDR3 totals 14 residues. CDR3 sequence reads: CSASGQGTGQPQHF. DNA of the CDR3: TGCAGTGCTAGTGGACAGGGAACGGGCCAGCCCCAGCATTTT.

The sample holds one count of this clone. CDR3 sequence reads: CASSRGLSGANVLTF. The CDR3 DNA is TGTGCCAGCAGTAGGGGCCTCTCTGGGGCCAACGTCCTGACTTTC. The chain combines TRBV2 with TRBJ2-6; a possible D gene is TRBD1 (5 bases). This CDR3 spans 15 amino acids. Trimming removed 5 bases at V and 0 bases at J, with 8 bases between. The germline V gene encodes CDR1 SNHLY and CDR2 FYNNEI.

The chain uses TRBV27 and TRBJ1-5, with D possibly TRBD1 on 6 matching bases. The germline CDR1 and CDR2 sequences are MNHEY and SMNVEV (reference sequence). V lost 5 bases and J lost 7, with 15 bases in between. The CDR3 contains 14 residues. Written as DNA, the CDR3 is TGTGCCAGCAGTCCTCGACAGGCAGGACAGCCCCAGCATTTT. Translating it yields CASSPRQAGQPQHF.

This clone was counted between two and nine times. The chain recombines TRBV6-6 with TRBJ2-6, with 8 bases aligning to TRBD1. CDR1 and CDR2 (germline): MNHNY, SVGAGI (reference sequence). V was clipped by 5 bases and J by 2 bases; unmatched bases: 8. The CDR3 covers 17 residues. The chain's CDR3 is CASSQRQGTAGANVLTF. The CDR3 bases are TGTGCCAGCAGTCAAAGACAGGGGACTGCTGGGGCCAACGTCCTGACTTTC.